This TCR beta chain was retrieved from a study of cytomegalovirus exposure and HLA in healthy donors. Study overall: From 170 million or so T cells, an earlier analysis saw approximately 110 million unique TCR beta sequences. Overall study results and limits: It was fewer than 200 TCR beta chains that were listed as cytomegalovirus-associated.

In the case of this clone: Its cognate antigen is unknown.

Both 60 Vbeta primers and 13 Jbeta primers went into the PCR. Using immunoSEQ multiplex PCR, the repertoire was profiled, and TCRdb retains in-frame clones only, with some absent. The table lists approximately 61,000 clones. Trimming removed 6 bases from V and 4 bases from J, with 13 bases in between. There are 14 residues in the CDR3. From germline, CDR1 is MNHNY and CDR2 SVGAGI (reference sequence). The rearrangement uses TRBV6-6 and TRBJ2-1; the D gene is possibly TRBD1 (6 bases). The receptor's source is a woman aged 18 to 35 in good health and CMV-seronegative. The sample consisted of PBMCs. CDR3 sequence (DNA): TGTGCCAGCAGCCCGGGACACAGATACAATGAGCAGTTCTTC. Protein: CASSPGHRYNEQFF.